The present TCR beta chain was sequenced within a study of T cell responses to AZD1222 COVID-19 vaccine. Whole-study findings and limits: Nearly half of the spike-specific TCRs reportedly recognize variant regions that carry no mutations.

Measured with immunoSEQ multiplex PCR; TCRdb has only the in-frame clones, and not every one. The sample contains 80,000 to 90,000 clones, roughly 90% of which appear only once. As regards this clone: The antigen remains unidentified.

The CDR3 has 13 amino acids. V gave up 2 bases and J gave up 6 bases, with 11 bases separating them. Germline CDR1 is MNHEY and CDR2 is SVGAGI. The sample consisted of peripheral blood, taken on day 0 of MenACWY control vaccination. The origin of this receptor is an adult in good health. The chain recombines TRBV6-5 with TRBJ2-7; D is tentatively TRBD1 or TRBD2 (5 bases each). The CDR3 nucleotides are TGTGCCAGCAGTTACCACCGGGACGGCGAGCAGTACTTC. As protein: CASSYHRDGEQYF.